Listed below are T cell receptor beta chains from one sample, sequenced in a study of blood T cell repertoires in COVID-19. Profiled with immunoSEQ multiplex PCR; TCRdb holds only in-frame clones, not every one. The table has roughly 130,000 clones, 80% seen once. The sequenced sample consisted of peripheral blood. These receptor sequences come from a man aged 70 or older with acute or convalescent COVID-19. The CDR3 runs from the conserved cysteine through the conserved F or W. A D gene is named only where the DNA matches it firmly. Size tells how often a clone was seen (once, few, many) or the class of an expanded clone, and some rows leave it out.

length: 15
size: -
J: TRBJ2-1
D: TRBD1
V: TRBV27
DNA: TGTGCCAGCACGTTGAGGCCAGGGGGAAGGGGTGAGCAGTTCTTC
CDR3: CASTLRPGGRGEQFF

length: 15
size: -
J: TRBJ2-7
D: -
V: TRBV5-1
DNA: TGCGCCAGCAGCTTGGACCCGGGACAAACCTACGAGCAGTACTTC
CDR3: CASSLDPGQTYEQYF

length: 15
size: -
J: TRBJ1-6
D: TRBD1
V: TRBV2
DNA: TGTGCCAGCAGGGGGACAGGGGCTTATAATTCACCCCTCCACTTT
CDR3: CASRGTGAYNSPLHF

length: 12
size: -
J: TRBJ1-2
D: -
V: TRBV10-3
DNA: TGTGCCATCAGTGGCGGGAACTATGGCTACACCTTC
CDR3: CAISGGNYGYTF

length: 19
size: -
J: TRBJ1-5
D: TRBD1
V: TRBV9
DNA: TGTGCCAGCAGCGGCGGCCCGGGACAGGCGCTTATTAGCAATCAGCCCCAGCATTTT
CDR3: CASSGGPGQALISNQPQHF

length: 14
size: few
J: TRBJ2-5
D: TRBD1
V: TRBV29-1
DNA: TGCAGCGTTCTTCCTCCCGACAGGGGAGAGACCCAGTACTTC
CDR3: CSVLPPDRGETQYF

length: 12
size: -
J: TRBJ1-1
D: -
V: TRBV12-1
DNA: TGTGCCAGCAGCTCGCGCTCGGTAAGAACTTTCTTT
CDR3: CASSSRSVRTFF

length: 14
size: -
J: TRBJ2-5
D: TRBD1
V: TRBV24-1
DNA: TGTGCCACCAGTGATGGAGACAGGGTAGAGACCCAGTACTTC
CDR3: CATSDGDRVETQYF

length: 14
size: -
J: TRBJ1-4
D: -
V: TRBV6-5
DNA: TGTGCCAGCCTCGAGGGAGCGCTTAATGAAAAACTGTTTTTT
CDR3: CASLEGALNEKLFF

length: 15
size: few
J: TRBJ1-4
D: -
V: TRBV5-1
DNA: TGCGCCAGCAGCTTGATGACTGGCGGTGCCGAAAAACTGTTTTTT
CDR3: CASSLMTGGAEKLFF

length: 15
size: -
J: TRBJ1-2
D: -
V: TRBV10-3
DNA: TGTGCCATCAGTGAGCCAGGGACAAGTCGATATGGCTACACCTTC
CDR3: CAISEPGTSRYGYTF

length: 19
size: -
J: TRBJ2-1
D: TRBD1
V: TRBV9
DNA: TGTGCCAGCAGCGTAGAGGGACAGGGGGCGCCCCGCGCCTACAATGAGCAGTTCTTC
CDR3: CASSVEGQGAPRAYNEQFF

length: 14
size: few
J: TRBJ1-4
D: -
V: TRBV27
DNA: TGTGCCAGCAGTCTGACAGCCTTAGGGGAAAAACTGTTTTTT
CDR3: CASSLTALGEKLFF

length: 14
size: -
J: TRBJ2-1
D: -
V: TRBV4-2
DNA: TGTGCCAGCAGCCTTGGCGGGGCTACCAATGAGCAGTTCTTC
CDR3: CASSLGGATNEQFF

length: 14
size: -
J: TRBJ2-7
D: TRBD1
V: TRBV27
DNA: TGTGCCAGCAGTCCGGACAGGGGAAGGTACGAGCAGTACTTC
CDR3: CASSPDRGRYEQYF

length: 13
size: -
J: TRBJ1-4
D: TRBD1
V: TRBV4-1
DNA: TGCGCCAGCGTCCAGGGGGCAGGTGAAAAACTGTTTTTT
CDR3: CASVQGAGEKLFF

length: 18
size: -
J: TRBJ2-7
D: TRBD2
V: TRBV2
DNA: TGTGCCAGCAAAGGAGCTAGCGGGGGCCTCATAAAAACCTACGAGCAGTACTTC
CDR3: CASKGASGGLIKTYEQYF

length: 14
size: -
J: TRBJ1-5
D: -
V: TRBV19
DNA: TGTGCCAGTAGTATGTTCAATAGCAATCAGCCCCAGCATTTT
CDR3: CASSMFNSNQPQHF

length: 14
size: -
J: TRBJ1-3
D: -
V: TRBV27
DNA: TGTGCCAGCAGGACAGCGATGGGTGGAAACACCATATATTTT
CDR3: CASRTAMGGNTIYF

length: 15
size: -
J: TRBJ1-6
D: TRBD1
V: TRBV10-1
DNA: TGCGCCAGCAGCGCCGGGACAGGGGGTTATTCACCCCTCCACTTT
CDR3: CASSAGTGGYSPLHF

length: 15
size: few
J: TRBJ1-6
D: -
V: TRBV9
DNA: TGTGCCAGCAGCTCTAGTACCTCCGGTAATTCACCCCTCCACTTT
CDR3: CASSSSTSGNSPLHF

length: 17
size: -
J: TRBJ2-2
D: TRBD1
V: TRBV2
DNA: TGTGCCAGCAGTAGCGTAGGGGGCTTTTCTAACACCGGGGAGCTGTTTTTT
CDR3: CASSSVGGFSNTGELFF

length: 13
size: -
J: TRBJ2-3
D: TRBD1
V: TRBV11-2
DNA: TGTGCCAGCGGGACAGGGGTGAAAGATACGCAGTATTTT
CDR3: CASGTGVKDTQYF

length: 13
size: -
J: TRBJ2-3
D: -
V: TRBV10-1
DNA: TGCGCCAGCCCGGGACTCCCCCCAGATACGCAGTATTTT
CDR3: CASPGLPPDTQYF

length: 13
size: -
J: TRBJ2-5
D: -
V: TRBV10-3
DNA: TGTGCCACCTGCCGTGGGGCCCAAGAGACCCAGTACTTC
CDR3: CATCRGAQETQYF

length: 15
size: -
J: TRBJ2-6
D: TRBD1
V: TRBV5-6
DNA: TGTGCCAGCAGGCGGACAGGGTTCGGGGCCAACGTCCTGACTTTC
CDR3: CASRRTGFGANVLTF

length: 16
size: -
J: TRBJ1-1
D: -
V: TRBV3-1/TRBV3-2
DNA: TGTGCCAGCAGCCAGGGGGCTTCCCGCATGAACACTGAAGCTTTCTTT
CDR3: CASSQGASRMNTEAFF

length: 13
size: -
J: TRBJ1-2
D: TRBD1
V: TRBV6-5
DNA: TGTGCCAGCAGAAAGGGACAGGGAGAGGGCTACACCTTC
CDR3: CASRKGQGEGYTF

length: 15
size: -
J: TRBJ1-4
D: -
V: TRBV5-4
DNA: TGTGCCAGCAGCTTATCGGGCAGGAGGGATGAAAAACTGTTTTTT
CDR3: CASSLSGRRDEKLFF

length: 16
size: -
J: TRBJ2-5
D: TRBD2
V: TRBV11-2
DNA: TGTGCCAGCAGCCCCGGGATAGCGGGGGGGCAACAGACCCAGTACTTC
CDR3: CASSPGIAGGQQTQYF

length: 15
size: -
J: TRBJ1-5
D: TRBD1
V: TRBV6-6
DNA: TGTGCCAGCGAGCCGAACAGGGGCGGTATCCAGCCCCAGCATTTT
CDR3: CASEPNRGGIQPQHF

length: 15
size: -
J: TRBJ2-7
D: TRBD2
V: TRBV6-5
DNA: TGTGCCAGCAGTTACCCAAGCGGGGGCGGCTACGAGCAGTACTTC
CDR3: CASSYPSGGGYEQYF

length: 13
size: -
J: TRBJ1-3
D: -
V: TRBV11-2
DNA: TGTGCCAGCAGCTTGCGCTCTGGAAACACCATATATTTT
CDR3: CASSLRSGNTIYF

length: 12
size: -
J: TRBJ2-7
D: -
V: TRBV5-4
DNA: TGTGCCAGCAGCTTACAGGGCTACGAGCAGTACTTC
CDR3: CASSLQGYEQYF

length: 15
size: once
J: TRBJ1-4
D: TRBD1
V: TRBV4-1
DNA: TGCGCCAGCAGCCAGGGGACAGTCGTTTATGAAAAACTGTTTTTT
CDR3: CASSQGTVVYEKLFF

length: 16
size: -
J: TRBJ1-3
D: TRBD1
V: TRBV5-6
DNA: TGTGCCAGCAGCTTGGGACAGGGGAGCTCTGGAAACACCATATATTTT
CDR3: CASSLGQGSSGNTIYF

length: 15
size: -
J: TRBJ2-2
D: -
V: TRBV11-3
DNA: TGTGCCAGCAGTGAGAACCCTTCTAACACCGGGGAGCTGTTTTTT
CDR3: CASSENPSNTGELFF